The source of this TCR beta chain is a study of CD8+ T cells in alopecia areata. The CDR3 totals 14 residues. V gave up 8 bases and J gave up 4 bases; unmatched junction bases: 7. Germline-derived CDR1 and CDR2 are SGHTA and FQGNSA. Findings and caveats of the study: TCR sharing was clearer in mice than between patients, perhaps partly owing to patient HLA diversity.

As concerns this clone: No antigen is known for it.

The treatment was: oral pan-JAK inhibitor, 5-10 mg twice daily. cDNA reverse transcribed from extracted RNA served as the sequencing template. This table comes from immunoSEQ multiplex PCR, and its TCRdb copy is limited to in-frame clones, with some not included. The sample lists around 99,000 clones, 84% occurring once. The source material was CD8+ T cells sorted from blood, sampled at week 24, from a patient treated with tofacitinib. V and J are TRBV7-2 and TRBJ2-1; 8 bases match TRBD2. This TCR was recovered from a human donor with alopecia areata. This chain's CDR3 is CASWAGGRYNEQFF. The DNA for the CDR3 is TGTGCCAGCTGGGCGGGGGGCAGGTACAATGAGCAGTTCTTC.